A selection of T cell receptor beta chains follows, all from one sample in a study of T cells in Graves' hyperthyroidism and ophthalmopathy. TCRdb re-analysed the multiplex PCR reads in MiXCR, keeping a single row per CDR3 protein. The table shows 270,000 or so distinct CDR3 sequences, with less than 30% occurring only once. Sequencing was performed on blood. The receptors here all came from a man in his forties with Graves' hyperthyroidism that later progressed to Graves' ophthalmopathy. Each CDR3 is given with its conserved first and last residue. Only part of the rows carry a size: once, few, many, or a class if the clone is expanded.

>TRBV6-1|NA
CASSDFPETGAPNYGYTF
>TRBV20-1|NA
CSAHLGGRDTGELFF
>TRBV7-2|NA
CASSLMGSQETQYF
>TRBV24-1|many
CATSTGSRQPQHF
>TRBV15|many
CATSREANTGELFF
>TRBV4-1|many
CASSRSGAGDQPQHF
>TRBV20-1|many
CSARTRAGRETQYF
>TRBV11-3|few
CASSLASGLFYEQYF
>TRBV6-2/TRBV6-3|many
CASRLAGTYEQYF
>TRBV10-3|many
CAISALGTAPMNTEAFF
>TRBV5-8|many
CASSLGLAQETQYF
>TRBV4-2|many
CASSSGTSGRNTGELFF
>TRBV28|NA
CASSFGGAEQYF
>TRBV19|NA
CASRRQGPAGDSEQYF